The 5 T cell receptor beta chains reported below all come from one sample, sequenced in a study of identical twins. TCRdb reprocessed the 5' RACE reads with MiXCR, giving one entry per CDR3 protein. The data show under 300,000 distinct CDR3 sequences, 11% to 15% seen once. Sample: memory (CD45RO+) T cells sorted from blood. The receptors here all came from a woman aged 18-30 years in good health.

This clonotype was seen at least ten times. The J gene is TRBJ2-1, the V gene TRBV21-1. TRBV21-1 is a known pseudogene. The CDR3 covers 14 residues. In DNA, the CDR3 is TGTGCCAGCAGCATGACTGATGTCTACAATGAGCAGTTCTTC. Translation gives CASSMTDVYNEQFF.

The rearrangement uses TRBV7-2 and TRBJ2-1, with 8 positions matching TRBD2. The CDR3 consists of 15 residues. Per germline, CDR1 SGHTA and CDR2 FQGNSA. Trimming at V came to 1 base and at J to 4 bases, leaving 3 bases not matched to a gene. The CDR3 DNA reads TGTGCCAGCAGCTTAGAGGGACTAGGGTACAATGAGCAGTTCTTC. Amino acid sequence: CASSLEGLGYNEQFF.

This clonotype was counted a few times. The CDR3 spells CASSLASTNEQFF. The CDR3 region has the DNA TGTGCCAGCAGCTTAGCTAGCACCAATGAGCAGTTCTTC. J is TRBJ2-1 and V is TRBV11-2; maybe TRBD2 (5 bases). The CDR3 contains 13 residues. Trimming removed 1 base at V and 6 bases at J, with 7 bases between. From germline, CDR1 is SGHAT and CDR2 FQNNGV. Full variable domain (outside the CDR3, taken from reference TRBV11-2 and TRBJ2-1): EAGVAQSPRYKIIEKRQSVAFWCNPISGHATLYWYQQILGQGPKLLIQFQNNGVVDDSQLPKDRFSAERLKGVDSTLKIQPAKLEDSAVYLCASSLASTNEQFFGPGTRLTVL.

The chain combines TRBV30 with TRBJ2-3; 10 bases fit TRBD2. V lost 2 bases to trimming and J lost 3 bases; unmatched junction nucleotides: 2. Germline V CDR1 and CDR2: GTSNPN, SVGIG (reference sequence). This CDR3 has 14 residues. The CDR3 DNA follows: TGTGCCTGGAGTATTAGCGGGGGGACAGATACGCAGTATTTT. Its protein product is CAWSISGGTDTQYF.

This clonotype was seen a handful of times. The V call is TRBV12-3 or TRBV12-4, the J call TRBJ2-3, with 12 nucleotides matching TRBD2. V was clipped by 6 bases and J by 7 bases; unmatched bases: 8. This CDR3 spans 15 amino acids. The CDR3 coding sequence is TGTGCCAGCAGATCTCTAGCGGGGGGGCCTAATACGCAGTATTTT. Its protein is CASRSLAGGPNTQYF.